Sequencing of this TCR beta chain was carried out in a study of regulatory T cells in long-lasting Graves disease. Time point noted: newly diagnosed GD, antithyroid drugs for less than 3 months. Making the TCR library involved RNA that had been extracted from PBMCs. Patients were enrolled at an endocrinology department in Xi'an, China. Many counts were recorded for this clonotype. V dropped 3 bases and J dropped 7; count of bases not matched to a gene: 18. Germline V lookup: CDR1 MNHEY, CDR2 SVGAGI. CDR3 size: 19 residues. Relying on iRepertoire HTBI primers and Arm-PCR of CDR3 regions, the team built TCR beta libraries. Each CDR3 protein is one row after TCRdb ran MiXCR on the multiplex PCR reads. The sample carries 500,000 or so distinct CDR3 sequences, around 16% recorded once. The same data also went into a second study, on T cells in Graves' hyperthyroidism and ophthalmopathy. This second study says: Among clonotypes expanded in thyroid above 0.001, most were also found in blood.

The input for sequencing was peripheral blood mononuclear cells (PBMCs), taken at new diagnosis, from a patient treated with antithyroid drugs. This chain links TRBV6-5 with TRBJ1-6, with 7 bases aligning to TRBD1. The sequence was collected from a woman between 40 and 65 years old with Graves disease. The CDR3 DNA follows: TGTGCCAGCAGTTATCTTCCATTTAGTTCCGGGACAGCCAATTCACCCCTCCACTTT. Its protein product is CASSYLPFSSGTANSPLHF.